Listed below are T cell receptor beta chains from one sample, sequenced in a study of shared clonotypes between healthy human individuals. Produced via immunoSEQ multiplex PCR; TCRdb's table is partial and in-frame only. The table includes about 1.1 million clones, more than 75% detected once. Sequenced material: memory CD4+ T cells from PBMCs. Receptors were obtained from a man between 18 and 35 years old in good health. Some clones in this sample may be carry-over from other donors' samples. Both conserved end residues are part of each CDR3. The order of the fields is J gene, clone size, V gene, D gene, CDR3 length, CDR3 protein, CDR3 DNA. D genes are given only for firm matches. Expanded clones get a size class; other rows say once, few or many, or leave the size out.

j_call: TRBJ2-7; clone_size: .; v_call: TRBV11-1; d_call: .; cdr3_length: 13; cdr3_aa: CASSLKDPYEQYF; cdr3_nt: TGTGCCAGCAGCCTTAAGGATCCCTACGAGCAGTACTTC
j_call: TRBJ2-2; clone_size: .; v_call: TRBV2; d_call: .; cdr3_length: 14; cdr3_aa: CASRRGARTGELFF; cdr3_nt: TGTGCCAGCAGGAGGGGGGCGCGGACCGGGGAGCTGTTTTTT
j_call: TRBJ1-3; clone_size: few; v_call: TRBV5-6; d_call: .; cdr3_length: 15; cdr3_aa: CASSPWGGLYSTIYF; cdr3_nt: TGTGCCAGCAGCCCCTGGGGGGGGCTCTATAGCACCATATATTTT
j_call: TRBJ2-1; clone_size: .; v_call: TRBV28; d_call: TRBD2; cdr3_length: 15; cdr3_aa: CASSSPSGRANEQFF; cdr3_nt: TGTGCCAGCAGTTCCCCTAGCGGGAGGGCGAATGAGCAGTTCTTC
j_call: TRBJ2-2; clone_size: .; v_call: TRBV7-8; d_call: .; cdr3_length: 14; cdr3_aa: CASSFGLDTGELFF; cdr3_nt: TGTGCCAGCAGCTTTGGACTTGACACCGGGGAGCTGTTTTTT
j_call: TRBJ2-7; clone_size: .; v_call: TRBV27; d_call: .; cdr3_length: 14; cdr3_aa: CASSSRAYGYEQYF; cdr3_nt: TGTGCCAGCAGTTCCAGGGCGTACGGCTACGAGCAGTACTTC
j_call: TRBJ1-1; clone_size: .; v_call: TRBV4-2; d_call: TRBD1; cdr3_length: 16; cdr3_aa: CASSLLAGAGGTEAFF; cdr3_nt: TGTGCCAGCAGCCTTCTCGCGGGTGCAGGGGGCACTGAAGCTTTCTTT
j_call: TRBJ2-5; clone_size: .; v_call: TRBV7-7; d_call: .; cdr3_length: 13; cdr3_aa: CASSLGSIKTQYF; cdr3_nt: TGTGCCAGCAGCTTGGGATCCATAAAGACCCAGTACTTC
j_call: TRBJ1-5; clone_size: .; v_call: TRBV5-5; d_call: .; cdr3_length: 15; cdr3_aa: CASSWGGDSNQPQHF; cdr3_nt: TGTGCCAGCAGCTGGGGGGGAGATAGCAATCAGCCCCAGCATTTT
j_call: TRBJ2-3; clone_size: .; v_call: TRBV11-2; d_call: TRBD2; cdr3_length: 16; cdr3_aa: CASSLAGGWSADTQYF; cdr3_nt: TGTGCCAGCAGCCTAGCGGGAGGGTGGTCGGCAGATACGCAGTATTTT
j_call: TRBJ2-3; clone_size: .; v_call: TRBV18; d_call: .; cdr3_length: 13; cdr3_aa: CASSPGPTDTQYF; cdr3_nt: TGTGCCAGCTCACCGGGCCCAACAGATACGCAGTATTTT
j_call: TRBJ2-1; clone_size: .; v_call: TRBV9; d_call: TRBD2; cdr3_length: 15; cdr3_aa: CASSPRTSGYNEQFF; cdr3_nt: TGTGCCAGCAGCCCACGGACTAGCGGGTACAATGAGCAGTTCTTC
j_call: TRBJ2-7; clone_size: .; v_call: TRBV11-3; d_call: TRBD2; cdr3_length: 16; cdr3_aa: CASSSAGGGRAGEQYF; cdr3_nt: TGTGCCAGCAGCTCCGCAGGAGGCGGGAGGGCCGGCGAGCAGTACTTC
j_call: TRBJ1-2; clone_size: .; v_call: TRBV4-3; d_call: TRBD1; cdr3_length: 17; cdr3_aa: CASSQVPGTGGIYGYTF; cdr3_nt: TGCGCCAGCAGCCAAGTTCCCGGGACAGGGGGCATCTATGGCTACACCTTC
j_call: TRBJ2-7; clone_size: .; v_call: TRBV7-2; d_call: .; cdr3_length: 11; cdr3_aa: CASSLVGEQYF; cdr3_nt: TGTGCCAGCAGCCTAGTTGGAGAGCAGTACTTC
j_call: TRBJ2-2; clone_size: .; v_call: TRBV5-1; d_call: .; cdr3_length: 15; cdr3_aa: CASSPRQGGTGELFF; cdr3_nt: TGCGCCAGCAGCCCCCGACAGGGAGGGACCGGGGAGCTGTTTTTT
j_call: TRBJ2-1; clone_size: .; v_call: TRBV5-4; d_call: TRBD2; cdr3_length: 15; cdr3_aa: CASSLEGLAANEQFF; cdr3_nt: TGTGCCAGCAGCTTGGAGGGACTAGCGGCCAATGAGCAGTTCTTC
j_call: TRBJ2-2; clone_size: .; v_call: TRBV4-2; d_call: .; cdr3_length: 14; cdr3_aa: CASSQERVTGELFF; cdr3_nt: TGTGCCAGCAGCCAAGAGCGGGTCACCGGGGAGCTGTTTTTT
j_call: TRBJ2-3; clone_size: few; v_call: TRBV4-1; d_call: .; cdr3_length: 15; cdr3_aa: CASSQEAGYRDTQYF; cdr3_nt: TGCGCCAGCAGCCAAGAAGCCGGGTATCGAGATACGCAGTATTTT
j_call: TRBJ1-1; clone_size: .; v_call: TRBV27; d_call: TRBD1; cdr3_length: 14; cdr3_aa: CASSHQGGDTEAFF; cdr3_nt: TGTGCCAGCAGTCATCAGGGGGGGGACACTGAAGCTTTCTTT
j_call: TRBJ2-7; clone_size: few; v_call: TRBV30; d_call: .; cdr3_length: 13; cdr3_aa: CAWSRQGGAEQYF; cdr3_nt: TGTGCCTGGAGCCGACAGGGAGGGGCCGAGCAGTACTTC
j_call: TRBJ2-7; clone_size: once; v_call: TRBV4-2; d_call: TRBD1; cdr3_length: 17; cdr3_aa: CASSQKATGGRAYEQYF; cdr3_nt: TGTGCCAGCAGCCAGAAAGCCACAGGGGGAAGAGCCTACGAGCAGTACTTC
j_call: TRBJ2-1; clone_size: .; v_call: TRBV19; d_call: TRBD1; cdr3_length: 16; cdr3_aa: CASMDRDFNEPTQQFF; cdr3_nt: TGTGCCAGTATGGACAGGGACTTCAATGAGCCCACTCAGCAGTTCTTC
j_call: TRBJ1-5; clone_size: once; v_call: TRBV2; d_call: .; cdr3_length: 14; cdr3_aa: CASGRGGLNQPQHF; cdr3_nt: TGTGCCAGCGGACGAGGGGGATTGAATCAGCCCCAGCATTTT
j_call: TRBJ2-1; clone_size: .; v_call: TRBV11-3; d_call: .; cdr3_length: 15; cdr3_aa: CASSPRGLAGNEQFF; cdr3_nt: TGTGCCAGCAGCCCCCGTGGGCTAGCAGGGAATGAGCAGTTCTTC
j_call: TRBJ2-3; clone_size: .; v_call: TRBV6-5; d_call: .; cdr3_length: 15; cdr3_aa: CASSLRTASTDTQYF; cdr3_nt: TGTGCCAGCTCACTCAGGACGGCTAGCACAGATACGCAGTATTTT
j_call: TRBJ2-1; clone_size: .; v_call: TRBV5-1; d_call: .; cdr3_length: 14; cdr3_aa: CASSLTAGINEQFF; cdr3_nt: TGCGCCAGCAGCTTGACGGCGGGAATCAATGAGCAGTTCTTC
j_call: TRBJ1-3; clone_size: .; v_call: TRBV5-1; d_call: .; cdr3_length: 13; cdr3_aa: CASRGLSGNTIYF; cdr3_nt: TGCGCCAGCAGGGGCCTATCTGGAAACACCATATATTTT
j_call: TRBJ2-6; clone_size: .; v_call: TRBV28; d_call: .; cdr3_length: 16; cdr3_aa: CASSSQVAQGANVLTF; cdr3_nt: TGTGCCAGCAGTAGTCAGGTAGCGCAAGGGGCCAACGTCCTGACTTTC
j_call: TRBJ2-5; clone_size: .; v_call: TRBV4-1; d_call: .; cdr3_length: 14; cdr3_aa: CASRLGLGQETQYF; cdr3_nt: TGCGCCAGCAGGCTAGGACTGGGACAAGAGACCCAGTACTTC
j_call: TRBJ2-7; clone_size: many; v_call: TRBV6-6; d_call: .; cdr3_length: 14; cdr3_aa: CASSKQGNSYEQYF; cdr3_nt: TGTGCCAGCAGCAAACAGGGCAATTCCTACGAGCAGTACTTC
j_call: TRBJ1-2; clone_size: .; v_call: TRBV11-2; d_call: TRBD1; cdr3_length: 15; cdr3_aa: CASSLERTGLYGYTF; cdr3_nt: TGTGCCAGCAGCTTAGAAAGGACAGGGCTCTATGGCTACACCTTC
j_call: TRBJ2-7; clone_size: .; v_call: TRBV14; d_call: .; cdr3_length: 13; cdr3_aa: CASSRGINYEQYF; cdr3_nt: TGTGCCAGCAGCCGAGGGATAAACTACGAGCAGTACTTC
j_call: TRBJ2-1; clone_size: .; v_call: TRBV9; d_call: .; cdr3_length: 15; cdr3_aa: CASSVEMSASNEQFF; cdr3_nt: TGTGCCAGCAGCGTAGAAATGTCAGCCTCCAATGAGCAGTTCTTC
j_call: TRBJ1-5; clone_size: .; v_call: TRBV19; d_call: TRBD1; cdr3_length: 13; cdr3_aa: CASKTGDNQPQHF; cdr3_nt: TGTGCCAGTAAAACAGGGGACAATCAGCCCCAGCATTTT
j_call: TRBJ2-1; clone_size: .; v_call: TRBV5-5; d_call: TRBD1; cdr3_length: 16; cdr3_aa: CASSLVGTGAYNEQFF; cdr3_nt: TGTGCCAGCAGCTTGGTAGGGACAGGGGCCTACAATGAGCAGTTCTTC
j_call: TRBJ1-2; clone_size: .; v_call: TRBV2; d_call: .; cdr3_length: 16; cdr3_aa: CASSVLRSPGAYGYTF; cdr3_nt: TGTGCCAGCAGTGTCCTCAGGTCCCCAGGAGCCTATGGCTACACCTTC
j_call: TRBJ1-2; clone_size: .; v_call: TRBV7-9; d_call: .; cdr3_length: 17; cdr3_aa: CASAPLGIGRTLDGYTF; cdr3_nt: TGTGCCAGCGCCCCCCTGGGGATTGGGCGGACCCTAGATGGCTACACCTTC
j_call: TRBJ2-7; clone_size: .; v_call: TRBV2; d_call: TRBD2; cdr3_length: 15; cdr3_aa: CASSEAIWEGYEQYF; cdr3_nt: TGTGCCAGCAGTGAAGCAATTTGGGAGGGCTACGAGCAGTACTTC
j_call: TRBJ2-5; clone_size: once; v_call: TRBV30; d_call: .; cdr3_length: 14; cdr3_aa: CAWSVEWQPETQYF; cdr3_nt: TGTGCCTGGAGTGTCGAGTGGCAGCCAGAGACCCAGTACTTC
j_call: TRBJ2-1; clone_size: .; v_call: TRBV5-4; d_call: TRBD2; cdr3_length: 15; cdr3_aa: CASSLSGGTYNEQFF; cdr3_nt: TGTGCCAGCAGCTTGAGCGGGGGGACCTACAATGAGCAGTTCTTC
j_call: TRBJ1-2; clone_size: once; v_call: TRBV28; d_call: .; cdr3_length: 13; cdr3_aa: CASSFGTNYGYTF; cdr3_nt: TGTGCCAGCAGCTTTGGGACGAACTATGGCTACACCTTC
j_call: TRBJ1-5; clone_size: .; v_call: TRBV9; d_call: .; cdr3_length: 14; cdr3_aa: CASSAVEGVQPQHF; cdr3_nt: TGTGCCAGCAGCGCAGTCGAGGGGGTTCAGCCCCAGCATTTT
j_call: TRBJ2-5; clone_size: .; v_call: TRBV28; d_call: .; cdr3_length: 15; cdr3_aa: CASSLPQGAWKTQYF; cdr3_nt: TGTGCCAGCAGTTTACCCCAGGGAGCGTGGAAGACCCAGTACTTC
j_call: TRBJ2-3; clone_size: .; v_call: TRBV4-2; d_call: TRBD2; cdr3_length: 14; cdr3_aa: CASSQGEGADMQYF; cdr3_nt: TGTGCCAGCAGCCAGGGGGAGGGAGCAGATATGCAGTATTTT
j_call: TRBJ2-7; clone_size: .; v_call: TRBV5-1; d_call: .; cdr3_length: 16; cdr3_aa: CASSSFFTGSKYEQYF; cdr3_nt: TGCGCCAGCAGCTCGTTTTTTACCGGGTCGAAGTACGAGCAGTACTTC
j_call: TRBJ1-5; clone_size: .; v_call: TRBV19; d_call: .; cdr3_length: 13; cdr3_aa: CASTGDRNQPQHF; cdr3_nt: TGTGCCAGTACGGGGGACCGCAATCAGCCCCAGCATTTT
j_call: TRBJ1-2; clone_size: .; v_call: TRBV5-1; d_call: .; cdr3_length: 14; cdr3_aa: CASSLVGGPNGYTF; cdr3_nt: TGCGCCAGCAGCTTGGTCGGGGGGCCCAATGGCTACACCTTC
j_call: TRBJ2-1; clone_size: .; v_call: TRBV7-9; d_call: TRBD1; cdr3_length: 15; cdr3_aa: CASSPRGQVYNEQFF; cdr3_nt: TGTGCCAGCAGCCCACGCGGACAGGTGTACAATGAGCAGTTCTTC
j_call: TRBJ1-1; clone_size: .; v_call: TRBV28; d_call: .; cdr3_length: 11; cdr3_aa: CASSLGQRAFF; cdr3_nt: TGTGCCAGCAGTTTAGGACAGCGAGCTTTCTTT
j_call: TRBJ1-2; clone_size: .; v_call: TRBV27; d_call: TRBD1; cdr3_length: 16; cdr3_aa: CASSLSGTGGVYGYTF; cdr3_nt: TGTGCCAGCAGCCTCTCGGGGACAGGGGGAGTATATGGCTACACCTTC
j_call: TRBJ1-3; clone_size: .; v_call: TRBV2; d_call: .; cdr3_length: 16; cdr3_aa: CASSDVAATSGNTIYF; cdr3_nt: TGTGCCAGCAGTGACGTGGCAGCAACCTCTGGAAACACCATATATTTT
j_call: TRBJ2-3; clone_size: .; v_call: TRBV2; d_call: TRBD2; cdr3_length: 11; cdr3_aa: CAISSGRTQYF; cdr3_nt: TGTGCCATCTCCAGCGGGAGGACGCAGTATTTT
j_call: TRBJ2-2; clone_size: .; v_call: TRBV11-2; d_call: TRBD2; cdr3_length: 16; cdr3_aa: CASRTWTSGSGGELFF; cdr3_nt: TGTGCCAGCAGAACTTGGACTAGCGGGAGCGGCGGGGAGCTGTTTTTT
j_call: TRBJ1-2; clone_size: .; v_call: TRBV7-2; d_call: TRBD1; cdr3_length: 15; cdr3_aa: CASSLVWTGEYGYTF; cdr3_nt: TGTGCCAGCAGCTTAGTTTGGACAGGGGAGTATGGCTACACCTTC
j_call: TRBJ1-2; clone_size: few; v_call: TRBV5-8; d_call: TRBD1; cdr3_length: 16; cdr3_aa: CASSRWTGHNNYGYTF; cdr3_nt: TGTGCCAGCAGCCGATGGACAGGGCATAATAACTATGGCTACACCTTC
j_call: TRBJ1-3; clone_size: .; v_call: TRBV27; d_call: .; cdr3_length: 14; cdr3_aa: CASSFQGLGNTIYF; cdr3_nt: TGTGCCAGCAGTTTCCAGGGTTTAGGAAACACCATATATTTT
j_call: TRBJ2-3; clone_size: .; v_call: TRBV11-2; d_call: TRBD2; cdr3_length: 17; cdr3_aa: CASSLRTSGIYTDTQYF; cdr3_nt: TGTGCCAGCAGCCTAAGGACTAGCGGGATATATACAGATACGCAGTATTTT